The 5 T cell receptor beta chains below come from one sample, sequenced in a study of regulatory T cells in long-lasting Graves disease. According to the study, TCR beta libraries were built with iRepertoire HTBI primers and CDR3-region Arm-PCR. TCRdb independently ran MiXCR on the multiplex PCR reads; one entry per CDR3 protein. In the table there are about 240,000 distinct CDR3 sequences, about 19% of which are singletons. Time point described: newly diagnosed GD, antithyroid drugs for less than 3 months. Following extraction of RNA from PBMCs, that RNA was used to make the TCR library. The starting material was peripheral blood mononuclear cells (PBMCs), obtained at new diagnosis, from a patient treated with antithyroid drugs. These receptors were obtained from a female donor with Graves disease.

Remarks on this clonotype: One end of the junction fails to match germline, which may point to a read error. The chain carries TRBV12-3 or TRBV12-4 and TRBJ2-5, with a weak D call TRBD2 (7 bases). CDR3 length equals 17 residues. CDR3 sequence (DNA): TGTGCCATCAGTGAGTCGATACGGGGGGCGGTGGCAGAGACCCAGTACTTC. As protein: CAISESIRGAVAETQYF.

This clonotype was found many times. This chain uses TRBV5-1 with TRBJ1-4; D gene ambiguous. The CDR3 sequence is 19 residues long. V lost 0 bases and J 0 bases, leaving 18 bases between the germline ends. The germline V gene encodes CDR1 SGHRS and CDR2 YFSETQ. CDR3 sequence (DNA): TGCGCCAGCAGCTTGGCCGTCGGTCCTGACTACACAACTAATGAAAAACTGTTTTTT. It encodes CASSLAVGPDYTTNEKLFF.

Many counts were recorded for this clonotype. The chain has TRBV20-1 and TRBJ2-1; 15 nucleotides line up with TRBD2. CDR3 length: 15 amino acids. The ends lost 6 bases at V and 7 bases at J; junction bases unmatched: 7. Germline loops: CDR1 DFQATT, CDR2 SNEGSKA (reference sequence). CDR3: CSAGLAGGLGNEQFF. The CDR3 nucleotides read TGCAGTGCGGGACTAGCGGGAGGACTTGGGAATGAGCAGTTCTTC.

Of note for this clonotype: A far larger clone is just one base off, so this is likely a read error. The genes are TRBV10-2 and TRBJ1-2, with 9 bases matching TRBD1. Germline V CDR1 and CDR2: WSHSY, SAAADI. This CDR3 contains 14 residues. Here the CDR3 DNA reads TGTGCCAGCACCCCGGACAGGGGAATGCTTAGCTACACCTTC. It translates to CASTPDRGMLSYTF.

This clonotype occurred many times. The V and J genes are TRBV14 and TRBJ2-1, with D possibly matching TRBD1 (6 bases). This CDR3 spans 14 amino acids. The V end was cut by 5 bases, the J end by 5 bases, with 13 bases between. In germline, CDR1 is SGHDN, CDR2 FVKESK. CDR3 in amino acids: CASSSPGTNNEQFF. Written as DNA, the CDR3 is TGTGCCAGCAGCTCTCCCGGGACAAACAATGAGCAGTTCTTC.